A single sample gave rise to the 21 T cell receptor beta chains below, sequenced in a study of cytomegalovirus exposure and HLA in healthy donors. The primer mix had 60 Vbeta and 13 Jbeta primers. The data were produced by immunoSEQ multiplex PCR, yet TCRdb's version contains in-frame clones alone and is incomplete. The sample yields 80,000 or so clones, roughly 80% seen once. Specimen: PBMCs. The receptors originated from a man aged 40-50 years in good health and CMV-seronegative.

This sequence joins TRBV27 and TRBJ2-5; weak D call: TRBD2 (6 bases). There are 11 residues in the CDR3. The V and J ends lost 10 bases and 5 bases respectively, with 11 bases between them. CDR1 and CDR2 from the germline V gene are MNHEY and SMNVEV (reference sequence). Here the CDR3 DNA reads TGTGCCACAGCGGAGGGGGAGACCCAGTACTTC. Protein sequence: CATAEGETQYF.

The chain has TRBV7-9 and TRBJ2-5, with 12 nucleotides matching TRBD1. Per the germline V gene, CDR1 is SEHNR and CDR2 is FQNEAQ (reference sequence). This CDR3 is built from 17 residues. V lost 4 bases, J lost 4 bases, and 10 bases stayed unmatched. The CDR3 loop reads CASSSPGQGAWGETQYF. The CDR3 nucleotides read TGTGCCAGCAGCTCGCCGGGACAGGGGGCTTGGGGAGAGACCCAGTACTTC.

J is TRBJ2-7 and V is TRBV28; 9 bases are a match to TRBD2. This CDR3 is 15 amino acids long. Per germline, CDR1 MDHEN and CDR2 SYDVKM. The V gene end was trimmed by 9 bases and the J gene end by 3 bases; junction bases not matched to a gene: 12. The CDR3 DNA reads TGTGCCAGTAGGGGGCGGGAGGGTAGCAGCTACGAGCAGTACTTC. It translates to CASRGREGSSYEQYF.

This chain joins TRBV28 and TRBJ1-5, with a tentative D call TRBD1 (5 bases). Between the trimmed V and J ends, which lost 9 bases and 6 bases, there was a span of 18 bases. Germline CDR1 and CDR2: MDHEN and SYDVKM. The CDR3 sequence is 14 residues long. The CDR3 here is CASISGSGGQPQHF. The CDR3 nucleotides are TGTGCCAGTATCTCAGGGTCGGGGGGTCAGCCCCAGCATTTT.

V is TRBV11-1 and J is TRBJ2-7; 8 bases agree with TRBD2. The J segment lost 5 bases and the V segment lost 3 bases, leaving 15 bases of the junction unmatched. Germline V gives CDR1 SGHAT, CDR2 FQDESV (reference sequence). This CDR3 has 17 amino acids. The CDR3 loop reads CASSFDTRAGDMNEQYF. The CDR3 nucleotides are TGTGCCAGCAGCTTCGATACGAGAGCGGGAGATATGAACGAGCAGTACTTC. Looking up the rest from reference TRBV11-1 and TRBJ2-7 gives the full variable domain: EAEVAQSPRYKITEKSQAVAFWCDPISGHATLYWYRQILGQGPELLVQFQDESVVDDSQLPKDRFSAERLKGVDSTLKIQPAELGDSAMYLCASSFDTRAGDMNEQYFGPGTRLTVT.

The chain couples TRBV5-4 to TRBJ2-2; 15 nucleotides match TRBD2. CDR1 is SGHNT, CDR2 YYREEE, per germline (reference sequence). Trimming removed 4 bases from V and 6 bases from J; junction bases left unmatched: 13. The CDR3 is made up of 19 amino acids. CDR3 protein: CASSLRTSGRASGAGELFF. CDR3 DNA sequence: TGTGCCAGCAGCCTTCGGACTAGCGGGAGGGCCAGCGGAGCCGGGGAGCTGTTTTTT.

The CDR3 region has the DNA TGTGCCTGGAGTGTAGGGGGTTATAATTCACCCCTCCACTTT. It yields the protein CAWSVGGYNSPLHF. The chain links TRBV30 to TRBJ1-6; D perhaps matches TRBD1 (6 bases). The V gene lost 0 bases and the J gene lost 4 bases, with 7 bases spanning the gap. The CDR3 runs to 14 residues. Germline assignment: CDR1 GTSNPN and CDR2 SVGIG (reference sequence).

This rearrangement joins TRBV19 to TRBJ1-2; D is unclear. The CDR3 is 15 residues long. Deletions cut 3 bases from V and 4 bases from J, with 15 bases between. From germline, CDR1 is LNHDA and CDR2 SQIVND (reference sequence). Here the CDR3 reads CASSIPGQPVYGYTF. CDR3 nucleotide sequence: TGTGCCAGTAGTATCCCGGGTCAGCCCGTCTATGGCTACACCTTC.

The chain links TRBV14 to TRBJ1-1; D is possibly TRBD1 (6 bases). There are 15 residues in the CDR3. V was trimmed by 4 bases and J by 2 bases, leaving 14 bases between them. Germline V gene data show CDR1 as SGHDN and CDR2 as FVKESK. CDR3 protein: CASSRPPGHNTEAFF. DNA for the CDR3: TGTGCCAGCAGCCGACCTCCGGGACATAACACTGAAGCTTTCTTT. The full variable domain, with the rest looked up from reference TRBV14 and TRBJ1-1, is EAGVTQFPSHSVIEKGQTVTLRCDPISGHDNLYWYRRVMGKEIKFLLHFVKESKQDESGMPNNRFLAERTGGTYSTLKVQPAELEDSGVYFCASSRPPGHNTEAFFGQGTRLTVV.

This chain connects TRBV7-6 to TRBJ1-1; 7 nucleotides match TRBD1. Germline assignment: CDR1 SGHVS and CDR2 FNYEAQ. This CDR3 is built from 14 residues. V was pared by 7 bases and J by 3 bases, with 8 bases of the junction left unmatched. The CDR3 DNA reads TGTGCCAGCACCCGCCAGGGGGAGGACACTGAAGCTTTCTTT. Amino acid sequence: CASTRQGEDTEAFF.

The chain combines TRBV9 with TRBJ1-1; 7 nucleotides align to TRBD1. Germline V gene data show CDR1 as SGDLS and CDR2 as YYNGEE. The ends lost 1 base at V and 2 bases at J; junction bases unmatched: 8. The CDR3 is 16 residues long. DNA for the CDR3: TGTGCCAGCAGCGTAAACAGGGGTGAGGAAAACACTGAAGCTTTCTTT. This gives the protein CASSVNRGEENTEAFF.

This clone appeared a few times. The V call is TRBV5-1, the J call TRBJ2-1; D is possibly TRBD1 (6 bases). This CDR3 is 13 amino acids long. Germline CDR1 is SGHRS and CDR2 is YFSETQ. Trimming took off 5 bases at V and 6 bases at J, with 12 bases between the two ends. CDR3 coding DNA: TGCGCCAGCAGGCGAACAGGGCCCAATGAGCAGTTCTTC. Residues: CASRRTGPNEQFF.

This clone has only a few counts. Distinct nucleotide sequences in the sample also encode this CDR3. V gene TRBV29-1 combines with J gene TRBJ1-2; 12 positions agree with TRBD1. The germline V gene encodes CDR1 SQVTM and CDR2 ANQGSEA. Trimming took 6 bases from V and 2 from J; bases not matched to a gene: 1. The CDR3 runs to 13 residues. CDR3 in DNA: TGCAGCGTCGGGACAGGGGGCAACTATGGCTACACCTTC. Residues: CSVGTGGNYGYTF.

CDR3 in DNA: TGTGCCAGCAGTAAAGGACTAGCGGGAGTGGATGGCTACGAGCAGTACTTC. This translates into CASSKGLAGVDGYEQYF. The chain is built from TRBV27 and TRBJ2-7, with TRBD2 identical over 13 bases. V trimming: 5 bases; J trimming: 3 bases; junction bases outside the gene matches: 10. The CDR3 has 17 residues. CDR1 is MNHEY, CDR2 SMNVEV, per germline (reference sequence).

The chain couples TRBV10-2 to TRBJ2-7; TRBD1 agrees at 10 bases. The V gene's germline CDR1 is WSHSY and CDR2 SAAADI. Trimming removed 3 bases from V and 0 bases from J; junction bases left unmatched: 5. The CDR3 sequence is 16 residues long. CDR3 bases: TGCGCCAGCAGTGACCCGGGACAGGGGTCCTCCTACGAGCAGTACTTC. This encodes CASSDPGQGSSYEQYF.

The V and J genes are TRBV30 and TRBJ2-7, with TRBD2 identical over 11 bases. Germline V gene lookup returns CDR1 GTSNPN and CDR2 SVGIG (reference sequence). Unmatched junction bases numbered 13, after V lost 4 bases and J lost 2 bases. CDR3 length: 17 amino acids. CDR3 loop: CAWMDRTSGLSTYEQYF. In DNA, the CDR3 is TGTGCCTGGATGGACCGGACTAGCGGGCTCTCCACCTACGAGCAGTACTTC. The full variable domain, its missing parts supplied by reference TRBV30 and TRBJ2-7, is SQTIHQWPATLVQPVGSPLSLECTVEGTSNPNLYWYRQAAGRGLQLLFYSVGIGQISSEVPQNLSASRPQDRQFILSSKKLLLSDSGFYLCAWMDRTSGLSTYEQYFGPGTRLTVT.

The J gene is TRBJ2-1, the V gene TRBV7-9, with D perhaps TRBD2 (6 bases). CDR1 is SEHNR, CDR2 FQNEAQ, per germline (reference sequence). This CDR3 contains 16 residues. V shed 5 bases and J shed 5 bases, with 19 bases lying between them. The CDR3 loop is CASSLRDTGVHNEQFF. The CDR3 coding sequence is TGTGCCAGCAGCCTAAGAGATACGGGAGTTCACAATGAGCAGTTCTTC.

In its sample, this clone was seen once. This chain links TRBV6-1 with TRBJ1-3; 8 nucleotides match TRBD1. CDR1 is MNHNS, CDR2 SASEGT, per germline. Trimming took 4 bases from V and 2 from J; bases not matched to a gene: 7. The CDR3 totals 16 residues. The DNA of the CDR3 is TGTGCCAGCAGTGCAGGGGGCAGCGTTGCTGGAAACACCATATATTTT. Translation gives CASSAGGSVAGNTIYF.

The CDR3: CASSLDRGWTGELFF. DNA for the CDR3: TGTGCCAGCAGCCTGGACAGGGGTTGGACCGGGGAGCTGTTTTTT. The V gene is TRBV7-9, the J gene TRBJ2-2; 9 nucleotides match TRBD1. Germline CDR1 reads SEHNR; CDR2 reads FQNEAQ (reference sequence). The CDR3 contains 15 residues. V lost 5 bases, J lost 5 bases, and 6 bases stayed unmatched.

The sample holds a few counts of this clone. V usage is TRBV19 and J usage is TRBJ2-7; tentative D call: TRBD1 (5 bases). The CDR3 covers 14 residues. Trimming removed 2 bases at V and 3 bases at J, with 11 bases between. CDR1 is LNHDA and CDR2 is SQIVND in the germline V gene (reference sequence). The CDR3 loop is CASSIQLTVYEQYF. Here the CDR3 DNA reads TGTGCCAGTAGTATACAACTGACAGTCTACGAGCAGTACTTC.

The chain is built from TRBV19 and TRBJ1-5; D is possibly TRBD1 (6 bases). The CDR3 has 14 residues. The germline V and J ends were trimmed by 5 bases and 0 bases, with 8 bases remaining between them. Germline CDR1 is LNHDA and CDR2 is SQIVND (reference sequence). The CDR3 sequence is CASSGQISNQPQHF. The CDR3 DNA reads as TGTGCCAGTAGTGGACAGATTAGCAATCAGCCCCAGCATTTT.